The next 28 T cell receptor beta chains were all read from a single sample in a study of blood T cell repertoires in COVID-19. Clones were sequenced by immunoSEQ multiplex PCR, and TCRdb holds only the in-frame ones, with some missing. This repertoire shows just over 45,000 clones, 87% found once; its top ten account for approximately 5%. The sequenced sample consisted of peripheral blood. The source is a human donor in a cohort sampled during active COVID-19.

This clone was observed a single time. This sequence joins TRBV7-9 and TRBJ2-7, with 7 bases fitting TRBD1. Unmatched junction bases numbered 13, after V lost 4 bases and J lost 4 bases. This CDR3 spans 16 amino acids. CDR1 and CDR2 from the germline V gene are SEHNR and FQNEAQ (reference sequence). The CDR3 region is CASSSTYGTEMYEQYF. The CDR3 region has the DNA TGTGCCAGCAGCTCCACATACGGGACAGAGATGTACGAGCAGTACTTC.

The CDR3 DNA reads as TGTGCCAGCAGCAAGGGTTGGAAGCAGGGGGGATTAAAGCCAGATACGCAGTATTTT. Translating gives CASSKGWKQGGLKPDTQYF. The gene calls are TRBV14 and TRBJ2-3; the D gene is possibly TRBD1 (7 bases). Germline V CDR1 and CDR2: SGHDN, FVKESK. V was cut by 5 bases and J by 4 bases, with 28 bases left in between. The CDR3 spans 19 residues. The variable domain in full, completed from reference TRBV14 and TRBJ2-3, reads EAGVTQFPSHSVIEKGQTVTLRCDPISGHDNLYWYRRVMGKEIKFLLHFVKESKQDESGMPNNRFLAERTGGTYSTLKVQPAELEDSGVYFCASSKGWKQGGLKPDTQYFGPGTRLTVL.

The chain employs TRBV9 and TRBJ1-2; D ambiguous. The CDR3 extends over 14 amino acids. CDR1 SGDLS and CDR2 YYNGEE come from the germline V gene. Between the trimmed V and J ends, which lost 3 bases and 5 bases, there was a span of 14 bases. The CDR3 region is CASSDGVQSYGYTF. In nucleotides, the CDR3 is TGTGCCAGCAGCGACGGGGTACAGTCGTATGGCTACACCTTC.

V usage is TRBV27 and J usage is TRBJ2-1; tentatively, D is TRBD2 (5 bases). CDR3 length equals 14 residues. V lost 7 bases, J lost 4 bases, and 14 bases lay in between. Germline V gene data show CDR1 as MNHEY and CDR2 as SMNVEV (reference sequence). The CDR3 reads CASTYTGYYNEQFF. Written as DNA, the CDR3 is TGTGCCAGCACATATACGGGGTATTACAATGAGCAGTTCTTC.

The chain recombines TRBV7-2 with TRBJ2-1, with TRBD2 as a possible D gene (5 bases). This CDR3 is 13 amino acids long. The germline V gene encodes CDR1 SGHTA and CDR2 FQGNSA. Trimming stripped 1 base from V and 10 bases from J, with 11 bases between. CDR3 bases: TGTGCCAGCAGCTTAGTCAGCGGCGGGGAGCAGTTCTTC. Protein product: CASSLVSGGEQFF.

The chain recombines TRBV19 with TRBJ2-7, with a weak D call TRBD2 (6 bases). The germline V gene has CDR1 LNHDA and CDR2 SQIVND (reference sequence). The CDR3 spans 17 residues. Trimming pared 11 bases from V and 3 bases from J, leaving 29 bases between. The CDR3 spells CAGLPPGLREWFYEQYF. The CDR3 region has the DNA TGTGCCGGACTCCCTCCGGGACTCAGGGAGTGGTTCTACGAGCAGTACTTC.

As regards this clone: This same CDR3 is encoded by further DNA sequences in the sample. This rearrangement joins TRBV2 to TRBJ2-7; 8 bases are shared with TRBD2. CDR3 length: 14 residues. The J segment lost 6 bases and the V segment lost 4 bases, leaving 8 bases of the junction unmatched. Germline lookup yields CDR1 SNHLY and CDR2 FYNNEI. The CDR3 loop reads CASSGGTGGGEQYF. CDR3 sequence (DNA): TGTGCCAGCAGTGGGGGAACGGGGGGGGGCGAGCAGTACTTC.

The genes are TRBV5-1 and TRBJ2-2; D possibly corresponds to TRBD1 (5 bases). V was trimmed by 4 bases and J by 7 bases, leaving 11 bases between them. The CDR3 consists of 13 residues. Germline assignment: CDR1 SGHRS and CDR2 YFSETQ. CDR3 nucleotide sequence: TGCGCCAGCAGCCCACTCCAGGGCGGGGAGCTGTTTTTT. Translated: CASSPLQGGELFF. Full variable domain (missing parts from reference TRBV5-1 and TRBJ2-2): KAGVTQTPRYLIKTRGQQVTLSCSPISGHRSVSWYQQTPGQGLQFLFEYFSETQRNKGNFPGRFSGRQFSNSRSEMNVSTLELGDSALYLCASSPLQGGELFFGEGSRLTVL.

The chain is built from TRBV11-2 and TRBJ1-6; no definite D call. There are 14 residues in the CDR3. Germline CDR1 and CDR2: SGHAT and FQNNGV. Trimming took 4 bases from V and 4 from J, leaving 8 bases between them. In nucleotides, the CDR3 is TGTGCCAGCAGCTCAAGTCTATATAATTCACCCCTCCACTTT. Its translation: CASSSSLYNSPLHF.

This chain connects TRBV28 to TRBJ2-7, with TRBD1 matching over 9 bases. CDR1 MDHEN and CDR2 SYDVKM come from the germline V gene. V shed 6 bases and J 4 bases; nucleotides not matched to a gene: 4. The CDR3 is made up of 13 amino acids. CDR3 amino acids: CASSGQGNYEQYF. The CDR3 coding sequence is TGTGCCAGCAGCGGACAGGGGAATTACGAGCAGTACTTC.

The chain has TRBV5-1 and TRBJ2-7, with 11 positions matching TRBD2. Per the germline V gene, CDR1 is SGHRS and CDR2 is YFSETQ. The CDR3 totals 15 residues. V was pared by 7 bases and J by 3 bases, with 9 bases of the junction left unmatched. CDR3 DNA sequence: TGCGCCAGCTCAGAACCGGGACTAGCGGTCTACGAGCAGTACTTC. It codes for CASSEPGLAVYEQYF.

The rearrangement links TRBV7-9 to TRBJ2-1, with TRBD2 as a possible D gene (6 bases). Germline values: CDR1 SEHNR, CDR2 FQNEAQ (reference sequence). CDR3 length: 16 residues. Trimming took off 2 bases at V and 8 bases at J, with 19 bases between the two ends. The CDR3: CASSLRSAGPSDEQFF. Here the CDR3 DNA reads TGTGCCAGCAGCTTAAGATCCGCGGGGCCCTCCGATGAGCAGTTCTTC.

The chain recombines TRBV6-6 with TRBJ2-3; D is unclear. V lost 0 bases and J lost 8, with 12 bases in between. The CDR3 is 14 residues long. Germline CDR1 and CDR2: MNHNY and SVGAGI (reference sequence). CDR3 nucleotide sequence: TGTGCCAGCAGTTACTCTTCCGGCGGTGGTACGCAGTATTTT. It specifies CASSYSSGGGTQYF.

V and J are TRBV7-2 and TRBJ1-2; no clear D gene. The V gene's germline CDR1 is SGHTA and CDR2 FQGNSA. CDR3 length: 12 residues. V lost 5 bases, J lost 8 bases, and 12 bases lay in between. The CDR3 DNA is TGTGCCAGCAGCCTCCCGCCCGGGGGCTACACCTTC. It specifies CASSLPPGGYTF.

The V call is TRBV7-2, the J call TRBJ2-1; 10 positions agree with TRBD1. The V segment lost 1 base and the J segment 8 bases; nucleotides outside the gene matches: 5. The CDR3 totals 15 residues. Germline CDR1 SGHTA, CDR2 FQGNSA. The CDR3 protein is CASSLVGGQGHEQFF. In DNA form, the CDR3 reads TGTGCCAGCAGCTTAGTTGGGGGACAGGGGCATGAGCAGTTCTTC. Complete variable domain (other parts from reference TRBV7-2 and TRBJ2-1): GAGVSQSPSNKVTEKGKDVELRCDPISGHTALYWYRQSLGQGLEFLIYFQGNSAPDKSGLPSDRFSAERTGGSVSTLTIQRTQQEDSAVYLCASSLVGGQGHEQFFGPGTRLTVL.

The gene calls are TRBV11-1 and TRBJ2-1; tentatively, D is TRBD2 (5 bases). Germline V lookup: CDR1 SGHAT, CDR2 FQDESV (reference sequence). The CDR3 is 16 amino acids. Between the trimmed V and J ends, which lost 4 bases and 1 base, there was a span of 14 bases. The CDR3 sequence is CASSYRTGRSYNEQFF. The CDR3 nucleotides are TGTGCCAGCAGCTATCGGACGGGAAGGTCCTACAATGAGCAGTTCTTC.

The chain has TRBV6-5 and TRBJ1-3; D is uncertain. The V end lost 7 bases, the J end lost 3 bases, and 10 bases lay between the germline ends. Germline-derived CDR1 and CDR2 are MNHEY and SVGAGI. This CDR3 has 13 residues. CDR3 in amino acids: CASTPGYGNTIYF. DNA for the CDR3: TGTGCCAGCACCCCAGGATATGGAAACACCATATATTTT.

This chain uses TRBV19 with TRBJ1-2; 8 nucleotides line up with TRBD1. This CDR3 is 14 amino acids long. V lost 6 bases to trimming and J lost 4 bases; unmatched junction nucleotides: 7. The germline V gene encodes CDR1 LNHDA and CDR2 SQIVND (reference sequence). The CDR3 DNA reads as TGTGCCAGTAGACTAGGACAGGGTGTCTATGGCTACACCTTC. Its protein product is CASRLGQGVYGYTF.

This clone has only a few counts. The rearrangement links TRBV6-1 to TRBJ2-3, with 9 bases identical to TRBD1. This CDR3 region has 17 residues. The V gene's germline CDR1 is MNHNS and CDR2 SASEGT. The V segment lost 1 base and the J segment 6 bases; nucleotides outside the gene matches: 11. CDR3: CASSEDVDRGLFDTQYF. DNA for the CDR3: TGTGCCAGCAGTGAAGATGTCGACAGGGGGTTATTTGATACGCAGTATTTT.

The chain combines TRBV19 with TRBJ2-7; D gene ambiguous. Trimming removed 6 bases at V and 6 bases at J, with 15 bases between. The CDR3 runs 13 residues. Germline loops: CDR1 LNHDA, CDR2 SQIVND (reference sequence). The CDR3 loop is CASRPNYRGEQYF. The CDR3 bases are TGTGCCAGTAGGCCAAACTACCGCGGCGAGCAGTACTTC.

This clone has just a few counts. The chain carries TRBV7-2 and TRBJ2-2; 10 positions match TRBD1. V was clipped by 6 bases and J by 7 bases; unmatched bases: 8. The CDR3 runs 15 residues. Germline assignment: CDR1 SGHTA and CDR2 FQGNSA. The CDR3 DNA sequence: TGTGCCAGCAGTCGGGACAGGGGTGTCAGCGGGGAGCTGTTTTTT. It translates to CASSRDRGVSGELFF.

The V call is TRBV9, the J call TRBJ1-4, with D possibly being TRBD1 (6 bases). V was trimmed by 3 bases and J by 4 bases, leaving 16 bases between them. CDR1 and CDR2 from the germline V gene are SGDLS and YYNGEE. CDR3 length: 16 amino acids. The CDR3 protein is CASSANTGLGNEKLFF. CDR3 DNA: TGTGCCAGCAGCGCTAACACAGGGTTGGGTAATGAAAAACTGTTTTTT.

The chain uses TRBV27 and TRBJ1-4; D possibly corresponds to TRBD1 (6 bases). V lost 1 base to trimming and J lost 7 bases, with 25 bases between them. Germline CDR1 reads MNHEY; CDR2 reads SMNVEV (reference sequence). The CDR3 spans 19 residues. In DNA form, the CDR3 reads TGTGCCAGCAGTTTATTATCCGGACAGAAGGTTCTGGGAAGTGAAAAACTGTTTTTT. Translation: CASSLLSGQKVLGSEKLFF.

CDR3 region: CASSLGGLLNTEAFF. CDR3 sequence (DNA): TGTGCCAGCAGCTTAGGGGGACTCCTGAACACTGAAGCTTTCTTT. V gene TRBV7-8 combines with J gene TRBJ1-1, with D possibly TRBD1 on 5 matching bases. Trimming cost V 1 base and J 0 bases, with 9 bases left between them. This CDR3 has 15 residues. Germline loops: CDR1 SGHVS, CDR2 FQNEAQ.

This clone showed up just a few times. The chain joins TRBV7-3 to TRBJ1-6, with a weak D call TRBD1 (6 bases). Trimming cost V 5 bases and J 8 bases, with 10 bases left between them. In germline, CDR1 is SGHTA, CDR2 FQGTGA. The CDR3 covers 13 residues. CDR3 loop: CASSPDSYSPLHF. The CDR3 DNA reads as TGTGCCAGCAGCCCGGACAGTTATTCACCCCTCCACTTT.

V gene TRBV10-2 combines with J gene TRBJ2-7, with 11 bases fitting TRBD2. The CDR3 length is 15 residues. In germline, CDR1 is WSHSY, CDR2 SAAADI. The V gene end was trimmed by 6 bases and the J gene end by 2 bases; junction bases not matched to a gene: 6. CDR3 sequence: CASSITGLAAYEQYF. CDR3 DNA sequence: TGCGCCAGCAGCATAACGGGACTAGCGGCCTACGAGCAGTACTTC.

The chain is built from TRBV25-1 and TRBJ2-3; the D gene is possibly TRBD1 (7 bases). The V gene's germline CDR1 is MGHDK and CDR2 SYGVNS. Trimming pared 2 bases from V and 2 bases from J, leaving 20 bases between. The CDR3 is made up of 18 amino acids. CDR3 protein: CASSERGSGGFYTDTQYF. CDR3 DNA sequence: TGTGCCAGCAGTGAAAGGGGATCAGGGGGGTTTTACACAGATACGCAGTATTTT.

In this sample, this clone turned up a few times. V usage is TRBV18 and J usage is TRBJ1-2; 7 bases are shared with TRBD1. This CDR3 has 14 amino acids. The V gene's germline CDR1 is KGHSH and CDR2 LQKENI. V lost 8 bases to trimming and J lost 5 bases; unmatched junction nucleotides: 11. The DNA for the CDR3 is TGTGCCAGCACGGACTCAACAGGGGAGTATGGCTACACCTTC. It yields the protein CASTDSTGEYGYTF.